The 5 T cell receptor beta chains presented below share a single source sample, sequenced in a study of blood T cell repertoires in COVID-19. TCRdb's copy holds only in-frame clones and misses some; the assay was immunoSEQ multiplex PCR. The table lists 95,000 to 150,000 clones, roughly 91% of them singletons. Material for sequencing was peripheral blood. Receptors originate from a human donor in a cohort sampled during active COVID-19.

The chain joins TRBV4-2 to TRBJ2-2, with a weak D call TRBD2 (5 bases). V dropped 2 bases and J dropped 13 bases, with 20 bases sitting between them. The germline CDR1 and CDR2 sequences are LGHNA and YNFKEQ. The CDR3 totals 15 residues. CDR3 DNA: TGTGCCAGCAGCCAATCTCCGGGATCCTCAACGGGGCTGTTTTTT. It codes for CASSQSPGSSTGLFF.

CDR3 DNA: TGTGCCAGCAGTCCCACGGGACAGGGTTTAGATACGCAGTATTTT. Protein: CASSPTGQGLDTQYF. The rearrangement uses TRBV28 and TRBJ2-3; 9 bases match TRBD1. The V gene end was trimmed by 5 bases and the J gene end by 5 bases; junction bases not matched to a gene: 8. Germline V CDR1 and CDR2: MDHEN, SYDVKM. The CDR3 contains 15 residues. The variable domain in full, with the rest retrieved from reference TRBV28 and TRBJ2-3, is DVKVTQSSRYLVKRTGEKVFLECVQDMDHENMFWYRQDPGLGLRLIYFSYDVKMKEKGDIPEGYSVSREKKERFSLILESASTNQTSMYLCASSPTGQGLDTQYFGPGTRLTVL.

The CDR3 loop reads CASSVDRNQPQHF. DNA of the CDR3: TGTGCCAGCAGCGTGGACAGGAATCAGCCCCAGCATTTT. The genes are TRBV5-6 and TRBJ1-5; 7 bases agree with TRBD1. The CDR3 loop spans 13 amino acids. Germline V gene data show CDR1 as SGHDT and CDR2 as YYEEEE. J was trimmed by 4 bases and V by 4 bases; bases with no gene match: 2.

V and J are TRBV11-2 and TRBJ1-3; unclear D gene. The CDR3 consists of 15 residues. Trimming removed 6 bases at V and 2 bases at J, with 14 bases between. CDR1 and CDR2 (germline): SGHAT, FQNNGV. The CDR3 sequence: CASSTQDGTGNTIYF. Written as DNA, the CDR3 is TGTGCCAGCAGTACCCAAGATGGCACTGGAAACACCATATATTTT.

The chain has TRBV18 and TRBJ2-1, with 9 bases lining up with TRBD1. This CDR3 comprises 15 residues. The V segment lost 1 base and the J segment 7 bases; nucleotides outside the gene matches: 5. CDR1 KGHSH and CDR2 LQKENI come from the germline V gene. The CDR3 coding sequence is TGTGCCAGCTCACCACTTGGACAGGGGTTGAATGAGCAGTTCTTC. This translates into CASSPLGQGLNEQFF.